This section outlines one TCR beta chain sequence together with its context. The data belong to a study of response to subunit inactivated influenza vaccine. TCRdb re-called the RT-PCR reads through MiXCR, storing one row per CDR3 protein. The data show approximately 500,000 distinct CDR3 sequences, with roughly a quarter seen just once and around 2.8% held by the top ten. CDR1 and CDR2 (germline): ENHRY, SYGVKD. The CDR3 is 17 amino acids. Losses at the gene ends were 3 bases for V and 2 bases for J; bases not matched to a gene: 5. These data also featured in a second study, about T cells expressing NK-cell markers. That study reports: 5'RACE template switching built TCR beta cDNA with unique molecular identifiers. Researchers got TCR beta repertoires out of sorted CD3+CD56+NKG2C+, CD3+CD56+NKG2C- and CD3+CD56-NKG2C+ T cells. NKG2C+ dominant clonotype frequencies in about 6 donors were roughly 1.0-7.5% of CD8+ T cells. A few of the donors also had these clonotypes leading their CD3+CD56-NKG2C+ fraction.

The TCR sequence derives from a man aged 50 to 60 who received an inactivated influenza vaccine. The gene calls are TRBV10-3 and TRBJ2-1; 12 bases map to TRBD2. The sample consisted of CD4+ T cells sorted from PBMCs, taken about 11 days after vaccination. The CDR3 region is CAISDSSGRGTYNEQFF. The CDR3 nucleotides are TGTGCCATCAGTGATTCTAGCGGGAGGGGTACCTACAATGAGCAGTTCTTC.